Each of the 15 T cell receptor beta chains below was sequenced from the same sample in a study of a mutant IDH1 vaccine in newly diagnosed glioma. Clones were read by immunoSEQ multiplex PCR, and TCRdb kept only the in-frame ones, dropping some. The sample contains tens of thousands of clones, 84% of which appear only once. Stated time point: week 35, safety follow-up. Topical imiquimod was applied with each vaccine dose, which held 300 ug of mutant IDH1 20-mer peptide. Their antigens are not known. Source: PBMCs, taken from a glioma patient whose treatment included an IDH1 peptide vaccine. These receptor sequences come from a young man with glioma.

The chain joins TRBV9 to TRBJ2-3, with D possibly TRBD2 on 6 matching bases. V lost 4 bases and J 5 bases, leaving 11 bases between the germline ends. The CDR3 runs to 13 residues. Germline V gene data show CDR1 as SGDLS and CDR2 as YYNGEE. This CDR3 reads CASSPQGGDTQYF. DNA of the CDR3: TGTGCCAGCAGCCCCCAGGGAGGAGATACGCAGTATTTT.

This rearrangement joins TRBV9 to TRBJ2-1; TRBD2 matches at 11 bases. V was clipped by 0 bases and J by 8 bases; unmatched bases: 7. The V gene's germline CDR1 is SGDLS and CDR2 YYNGEE. The CDR3 covers 16 residues. The CDR3 here is CASSVGATSGDDEQFF. CDR3 nucleotides: TGTGCCAGCAGCGTAGGAGCGACTAGCGGGGACGATGAGCAGTTCTTC.

This clone was seen a handful of times. CDR3 residues: CASSFREWDTEAFF. CDR3 nucleotides: TGCGCCAGCAGCTTCCGGGAATGGGACACTGAAGCTTTCTTT. V is TRBV5-1 and J is TRBJ1-1; D is unresolved. Trimming removed 2 bases at V and 3 bases at J, with 11 bases between. CDR1 SGHRS and CDR2 YFSETQ come from the germline V gene. This CDR3 spans 14 amino acids.

The CDR3 loop is CASRRGQNTEAFF. CDR3 DNA: TGTGCCAGCCGACGTGGGCAGAACACTGAAGCTTTCTTT. The rearrangement links TRBV2 to TRBJ1-1, with D unclear. The CDR3 has 13 amino acids. Trimming took 8 bases from V and 1 from J, leaving 11 bases between them. CDR1 is SNHLY, CDR2 FYNNEI, per germline.

The chain joins TRBV7-9 to TRBJ2-3; TRBD1 or TRBD2 may be the D gene (6 bases each). Looked up from germline, CDR1 is SEHNR and CDR2 is FQNEAQ (reference sequence). The CDR3 has 16 residues. V was clipped by 4 bases and J by 0 bases, with 14 bases between them. CDR3 region: CASSSPAGGSTDTQYF. The CDR3 coding sequence is TGTGCCAGCAGCTCACCTGCCGGGGGCAGCACAGATACGCAGTATTTT.

The rearrangement joins TRBV7-6 to TRBJ2-2, with 10 bases lining up with TRBD1. The CDR3 totals 19 residues. Germline assignment: CDR1 SGHVS and CDR2 FNYEAQ. Germline trimming cut 3 bases from V and 4 bases from J; bases unmatched to any gene: 14. This chain's CDR3 is CASSFPSGTGARSTGELFF. CDR3 nucleotide sequence: TGTGCCAGCAGCTTTCCTTCCGGGACAGGGGCCCGCAGCACCGGGGAGCTGTTTTTT. Drawing the rest from reference TRBV7-6 and TRBJ2-2, the complete variable domain is GAGVSQSPRYKVTKRGQDVALRCDPISGHVSLYWYRQALGQGPEFLTYFNYEAQQDKSGLPNDRFSAERPEGSISTLTIQRTEQRDSAMYRCASSFPSGTGARSTGELFFGEGSRLTVL.

This chain joins TRBV9 and TRBJ2-3, with D hard to call. Trimming pared 3 bases from V and 7 bases from J, leaving 12 bases between. Germline V CDR1 and CDR2: SGDLS, YYNGEE. This CDR3 is 13 amino acids long. CDR3 sequence: CASSAQQPNTQYF. Written as DNA, the CDR3 is TGTGCCAGCAGCGCACAACAGCCAAATACGCAGTATTTT.

This chain links TRBV7-8 with TRBJ1-2; the D gene is possibly TRBD1 (6 bases). CDR1 and CDR2 from the germline V gene are SGHVS and FQNEAQ. V dropped 5 bases and J dropped 8 bases, with 18 bases sitting between them. There are 14 residues in the CDR3. The CDR3 region has the DNA TGTGCCAGCAGCCTAGGGGGGGCAGTAAACGGCTACACCTTC. Translated, it gives CASSLGGAVNGYTF.

The chain is built from TRBV25-1 and TRBJ2-7, with TRBD1 identical over 9 bases. The germline V gene encodes CDR1 MGHDK and CDR2 SYGVNS. The V gene end was trimmed by 6 bases and the J gene end by 3 bases; junction bases not matched to a gene: 3. This CDR3 spans 13 amino acids. The CDR3 coding sequence is TGTGCCAGCAGGACAGGGGGAGGCTACGAGCAGTACTTC. It yields the protein CASRTGGGYEQYF.

The V gene is TRBV13, the J gene TRBJ1-3, with D perhaps matching TRBD1 (5 bases). There are 18 residues in the CDR3. Trimming pared 1 base from V and 4 bases from J, leaving 20 bases between. CDR1 is PRHDT and CDR2 is FYEKMQ in the germline V gene (reference sequence). The CDR3 DNA is TGTGCCAGCAGCTTAGTTGGGGCAGGACAACCGTGGGGAAACACCATATATTTT. As protein: CASSLVGAGQPWGNTIYF.

This chain connects TRBV5-6 to TRBJ1-6; D gene unclear. This CDR3 has 13 amino acids. Trimming stripped 4 bases from V and 10 bases from J, with 12 bases between. From germline, CDR1 is SGHDT and CDR2 YYEEEE. Here the CDR3 reads CASSPGLGSPLHF. The CDR3 DNA reads as TGTGCCAGCAGCCCCGGACTTGGCTCACCCCTCCACTTT. The whole variable domain, filled in from reference TRBV5-6 and TRBJ1-6, reads DAGVTQSPTHLIKTRGQQVTLRCSPKSGHDTVSWYQQALGQGPQFIFQYYEEEERQRGNFPDRFSGHQFPNYSSELNVNALLLGDSALYLCASSPGLGSPLHFGNGTRLTVT.

V usage is TRBV7-2 and J usage is TRBJ2-3; D gene uncertain. The V gene lost 5 bases and the J gene lost 4 bases, with 16 bases spanning the gap. Germline values: CDR1 SGHTA, CDR2 FQGNSA. This CDR3 is 15 amino acids long. The DNA of the CDR3 is TGTGCCAGCAGCCCGAGTCGGTTAGTCTCAGATACGCAGTATTTT. Protein sequence: CASSPSRLVSDTQYF. Full variable domain (rest looked up from reference TRBV7-2 and TRBJ2-3): GAGVSQSPSNKVTEKGKDVELRCDPISGHTALYWYRQSLGQGLEFLIYFQGNSAPDKSGLPSDRFSAERTGGSVSTLTIQRTQQEDSAVYLCASSPSRLVSDTQYFGPGTRLTVL.

A few counts support this clone. J is TRBJ1-1 and V is TRBV25-1; D gene uncertain. Per germline, CDR1 MGHDK and CDR2 SYGVNS. V shed 5 bases and J shed 1 base, with 14 bases lying between them. This CDR3 region has 15 residues. CDR3 bases: TGTGCCAGCAGTCCACACGGTAGTGAGAACACTGAAGCTTTCTTT. This codes for CASSPHGSENTEAFF.

The genes are TRBV19 and TRBJ2-7; 9 bases map to TRBD1. The CDR3 spans 14 residues. Germline V lookup: CDR1 LNHDA, CDR2 SQIVND (reference sequence). The V segment lost 7 bases and the J segment 2 bases; nucleotides outside the gene matches: 6. This chain's CDR3 is CASKSGTGTYEQYF. The CDR3 DNA reads as TGTGCCAGTAAGTCCGGGACAGGGACCTACGAGCAGTACTTC.

This clone is termed medium-sized. The rearrangement joins TRBV5-1 to TRBJ2-5; possible D gene TRBD1, 5 bases. The germline V gene has CDR1 SGHRS and CDR2 YFSETQ. The CDR3 is 15 amino acids. With 0 bases removed from V and 1 base from J, the gap between germline ends came to 10 bases. The CDR3 coding sequence is TGCGCCAGCAGCTTGGTCTTCCAGGGCCAAGAGACCCAGTACTTC. As protein: CASSLVFQGQETQYF. The full variable domain, completed using reference TRBV5-1 and TRBJ2-5, is KAGVTQTPRYLIKTRGQQVTLSCSPISGHRSVSWYQQTPGQGLQFLFEYFSETQRNKGNFPGRFSGRQFSNSRSEMNVSTLELGDSALYLCASSLVFQGQETQYFGPGTRLLVL.